This TCR beta chain was found in a study of blood T cell repertoires in COVID-19. Overall study: Samples of COVID-19 (acute and convalescent) were obtained from the United States, Italy and Spain. The analysed material was cDNA or gDNA that came from T cells, B-cell-depleted T cells, or PBMCs.

In the original analysis: Amplification of reference gene primers was used by the study to estimate nucleated cell counts. Repertoires were generated with immunoSEQ multiplex PCR, while TCRdb's copy carries only in-frame clones and drops some. V, J and clone size are taken as reported in that table, and D and trimming were inferred from the DNA itself. The repertoire holds about 140,000 clones, with 77% as singletons. CDR1 is MGHRA and CDR2 is YSYEKL in the germline V gene. CDR3 length: 16 residues. V dropped 0 bases and J dropped 8 bases, with 17 bases sitting between them. The clonotype comes from a woman in her fifties or sixties with active or convalescent COVID-19. This chain joins TRBV4-1 and TRBJ2-1, with D perhaps matching TRBD2 (7 bases). The sample was peripheral blood. This CDR3 is CASSQDTPWEGDEQFF. As DNA, the CDR3 is TGCGCCAGCAGCCAAGATACCCCGTGGGAGGGGGATGAGCAGTTCTTC.